This is a list of T cell receptor beta chains from one sample in a study of cytomegalovirus exposure and HLA in healthy donors. Assay: immunoSEQ multiplex PCR; the TCRdb copy retains only in-frame clones and omits some. There are fewer than 200,000 clones in the sample; approximately 86% occur only once, and roughly 2.5% lies in the top ten. Material for sequencing was PBMCs. Receptors originate from a man aged 18 to 30 in good health and CMV-seropositive. CDR3s include the opening cysteine and the closing phenylalanine or tryptophan. A D gene is named only where the DNA matches it firmly. Size tells how often a clone was seen (once, few, many) or the class of an expanded clone, and some rows leave it out.

>TRBV7-3|TRBJ2-1|NA|TRBD2|14
CASSLTSGMTEQFF
TGTGCCAGCAGCTTGACTAGCGGGATGACTGAGCAGTTCTTC
>TRBV27|TRBJ2-7|NA|NA|14
CASIGGGPSYEQYF
TGTGCCAGCATAGGGGGAGGGCCGTCCTACGAGCAGTACTTC
>TRBV7-2|TRBJ1-2|NA|NA|12
CASSPSSYGYTF
TGTGCCAGCAGCCCATCGAGCTATGGCTACACCTTC
>TRBV18|TRBJ2-7|NA|NA|14
CASSPGRANYEQYF
TGTGCCAGCTCACCAGGTCGAGCGAACTACGAGCAGTACTTC
>TRBV6-5|TRBJ2-3|NA|TRBD1|13
CASSYPDRVRQYF
TGTGCCAGCAGTTACCCGGACAGGGTGAGGCAGTATTTT
>TRBV13|TRBJ2-1|NA|NA|16
CASSNVLASLDNEQFF
TGTGCCAGCAGCAATGTACTAGCATCTCTGGACAATGAGCAGTTCTTC
>TRBV27|TRBJ2-1|NA|NA|13
CASSLQVLGEQFF
TGTGCCAGCAGTTTACAGGTTTTAGGTGAGCAGTTCTTC
>TRBV27|TRBJ2-7|NA|TRBD1|18
CASRPDRVGLRNSYEQYF
TGTGCCAGCAGGCCAGACAGGGTTGGACTCCGTAACTCCTACGAGCAGTACTTC
>TRBV27|TRBJ1-1|NA|NA|15
CASSLMADKNTEAFF
TGTGCCAGCAGTTTGATGGCAGATAAGAACACTGAAGCTTTCTTT
>TRBV19|TRBJ2-7|NA|TRBD1|13
CASEPDRGSEQYF
TGTGCCAGCGAACCGGACAGGGGATCCGAGCAGTACTTC
>TRBV9|TRBJ2-3|NA|TRBD2|13
CASSDGGADTQYF
TGTGCCAGCAGCGACGGGGGGGCAGATACGCAGTATTTT
>TRBV27|TRBJ2-7|NA|NA|14
CASSPVDGANEQYF
TGTGCCAGCAGTCCCGTCGATGGGGCTAACGAGCAGTACTTC
>TRBV7-2|TRBJ1-1|NA|NA|15
CASSLVQAANTEAFF
TGTGCCAGCAGCTTAGTGCAAGCGGCGAACACTGAAGCTTTCTTT
>TRBV5-1|TRBJ2-1|NA|NA|14
CATTPGTAGSEQFF
TGCGCCACCACCCCCGGGACCGCGGGGAGTGAGCAGTTCTTC
>TRBV6-4|TRBJ1-2|few|TRBD1|12
CASSRTGEGYTF
TGTGCCAGCAGCAGGACAGGGGAGGGCTACACCTTC
>TRBV7-2|TRBJ2-3|NA|NA|15
CASSLMAASTDTQYF
TGTGCCAGCAGCTTAATGGCGGCTAGCACAGATACGCAGTATTTT
>TRBV28|TRBJ2-7|NA|NA|15
CASRGFGGDSYEQYF
TGTGCCAGCAGGGGCTTTGGCGGGGATTCCTACGAGCAGTACTTC
>TRBV11-2|TRBJ2-3|NA|TRBD1|16
CASSLFRTGGADTQYF
TGTGCCAGCAGCCTTTTTAGGACAGGGGGAGCAGATACGCAGTATTTT
>TRBV5-1|TRBJ2-1|NA|TRBD1|15
CASSHRQGKYNEQFF
TGCGCCAGCAGTCATCGACAGGGTAAATACAATGAGCAGTTCTTC
>TRBV2|TRBJ1-5|once|NA|14
CASSENLPYQPQHF
TGTGCCAGCAGTGAAAACTTACCTTATCAGCCCCAGCATTTT
>TRBV4-2|TRBJ1-1|NA|NA|16
CASSQDRGNGYTEAFF
TGTGCCAGCAGCCAAGATCGGGGGAACGGCTACACTGAAGCTTTCTTT
>TRBV5-6|TRBJ2-1|NA|TRBD1|17
CASSLLSGTGAAYEQFF
TGTGCCAGCAGCCTTCTATCCGGGACAGGGGCTGCGTATGAGCAGTTCTTC
>TRBV6-4|TRBJ1-1|NA|NA|13
CASSDTVNTEAFF
TGTGCCAGCAGTGACACAGTGAACACTGAAGCTTTCTTT
>TRBV19|TRBJ2-5|once|TRBD1|13
CASSMNRGETQYF
TGTGCCAGTAGTATGAACAGGGGAGAGACCCAGTACTTC
>TRBV7-3|TRBJ2-2|NA|NA|12
CASSPAVGELFF
TGTGCCAGCAGCCCCGCGGTCGGGGAGCTGTTTTTT
>TRBV28|TRBJ2-3|NA|TRBD1|15
CASTPGGQGSDTQYF
TGTGCCAGCACGCCGGGGGGACAGGGTTCAGATACGCAGTATTTT